These T cell receptor beta chains were read from a single sample in a study of prognosis after radiotherapy for stage I lung cancer. TCRdb used MiXCR to reprocess the multiplex PCR reads, holding one entry per CDR3 protein. The table lists about 16,000 distinct CDR3 sequences, approximately 44% of them singletons. The sample here was PBMCs, taken before or after stereotactic body radiation therapy (not recorded which). The receptors originated from a donor over 45 with non-small cell lung cancer. The CDR3 runs from the conserved cysteine through the conserved F or W. The D gene is left open where the match is weak.

d_call v_call cdr3_length cdr3_aa
NA TRBV5-1 13 CASSLRENTEAFF
TRBD1 TRBV25-1 15 CASSDVGTAQETQYF
NA TRBV5-1 15 CASSMVMSGTSEQYF
NA TRBV3-1 18 CASSQESGPPRGAYGYTF
TRBD2 TRBV3-1 13 CASSLAGGGEQYF
NA TRBV18 17 CASSPLSRQASNQPQHF
TRBD1 TRBV30 15 CAWSERLRQGYGYTF
TRBD1 TRBV6-4 13 CASGQGRGQPHYF
NA TRBV3-1 14 CASRGTHSSYEQYF
NA TRBV6-2/TRBV6-3 11 CASSYLAEQYF
NA TRBV28 14 CATMGGPGANVLTF
TRBD2 TRBV20-1 16 CSATRELAGPTDTQYF
NA TRBV6-2/TRBV6-3 19 CASSYRANGISSYNSPLHF
TRBD1 TRBV5-1 19 CASSLFTGAYGSSIEKLFF
NA TRBV12-3/TRBV12-4 13 CASSLSVAYEQYF
NA TRBV6-1 15 CASSERLVASYEQYF
TRBD1 TRBV15 17 CATSRDWGQGAMEGYTF
TRBD2 TRBV7-3 15 CASSLDSGRYNEQFF
TRBD2 TRBV5-8 15 CASSSRLAGKETQYF
NA TRBV2 15 CASSLWGTTNEKLFF
NA TRBV15 14 CATRREQYNSPLHF
TRBD1 TRBV6-1 13 CAISPGTGVELFF
TRBD1 TRBV24-1 14 CATPEGQETDTQYF
TRBD1 TRBV2 14 CATIRDRDSYTQYF
TRBD1 TRBV19 13 CASSKGQNQPQHF
TRBD1 TRBV6-2/TRBV6-3 13 CASSEHRGETQYF
NA TRBV20-1 15 CSARDGGRNQETQYF
NA TRBV6-5 13 CASSFKGDNEQFF
NA TRBV12-3/TRBV12-4 15 CASIPNSRVRTEAFF
NA TRBV4-1 14 CASSPQTGYYGYTF
NA TRBV12-3/TRBV12-4 13 CASSLSLPYEQYF
NA TRBV5-1 15 CASSPVRGGGIGLFF
NA TRBV11-2 13 CASSLDLRYGYTF
NA TRBV11-1 14 CASSFQGGDTEAFF
TRBD2 TRBV4-1 16 CASSQTSGGAQETQYF
NA TRBV7-2 16 CASRESSVRAFVDQFF
TRBD2 TRBV14 18 CASSHGLAGVWVGDTQYF
NA TRBV6-1 13 CASRGISTGELFF
TRBD2 TRBV6-5 15 CASSYLASGRAEQFF
TRBD2 TRBV11-2 15 CASSHSGGFTDTQYF
TRBD1 TRBV6-1 13 CASTTGQGVGYTF
TRBD2 TRBV10-3 14 CAIRHSGGTDTQYF
TRBD1 TRBV30 15 CAWSVRGTEPYEQYF
NA TRBV9 16 CASSVAGQLIQETQYF
NA TRBV6-1 12 CASSERHSPLHF
TRBD2 TRBV7-9 15 CASSPSGRANNEQFF
NA TRBV6-1 12 CASRQGDQPQHF
TRBD2 TRBV14 14 CASSPRLAGGEKFF
NA TRBV18 16 CASSPNREVTYNEQFF
NA TRBV11-3 14 CASSDARITYEQYF
NA TRBV18 16 CASSPSGRGGNQPQHF